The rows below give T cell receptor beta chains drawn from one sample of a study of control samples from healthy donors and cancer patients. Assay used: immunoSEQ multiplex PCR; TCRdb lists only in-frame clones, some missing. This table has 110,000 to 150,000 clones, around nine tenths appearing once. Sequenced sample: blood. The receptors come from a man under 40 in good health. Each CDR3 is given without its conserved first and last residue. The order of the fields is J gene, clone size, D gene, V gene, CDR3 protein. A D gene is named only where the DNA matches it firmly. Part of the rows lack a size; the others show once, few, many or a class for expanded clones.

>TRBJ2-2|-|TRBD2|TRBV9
ASSAELAGVGELF
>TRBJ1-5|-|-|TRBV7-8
ASSLEAHLGGYSNQPQH
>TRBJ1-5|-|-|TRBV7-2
ASSLASDQPQH
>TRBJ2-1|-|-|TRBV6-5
ASSYHRAFNEQF
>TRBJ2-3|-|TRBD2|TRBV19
ASTDQTSGATDTQY
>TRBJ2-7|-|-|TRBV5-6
ASSGIRAEVWQY
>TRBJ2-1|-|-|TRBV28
ASSSLQGTPEQF
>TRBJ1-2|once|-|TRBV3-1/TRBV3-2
ASSQRGIPFGYT
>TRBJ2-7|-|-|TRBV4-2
ASSPGAIAYEQY
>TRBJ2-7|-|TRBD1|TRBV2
ASSENRGWGEQY
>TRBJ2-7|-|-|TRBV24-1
ATSDLGGKQY
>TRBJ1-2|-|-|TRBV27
ASSLEGSYGYT
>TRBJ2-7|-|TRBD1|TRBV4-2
ASSQGLGQGNYEQY
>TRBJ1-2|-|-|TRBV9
ASSVAGSAGGYT
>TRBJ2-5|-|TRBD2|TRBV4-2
ASSQDGTSGFGETQY
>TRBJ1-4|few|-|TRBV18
ASSNTRLEKLF
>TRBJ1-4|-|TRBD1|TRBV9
ASSVEQGREKLF
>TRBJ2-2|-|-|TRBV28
ASSYTGIRTGELF
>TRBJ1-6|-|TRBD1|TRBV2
ASSEDRGHSPLH
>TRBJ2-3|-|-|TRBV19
ASTPAAGTDTQY
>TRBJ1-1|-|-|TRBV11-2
ASTLGGLNTEAF
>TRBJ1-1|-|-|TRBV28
ASSRDPGPGANTEAF
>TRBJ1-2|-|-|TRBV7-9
ASTRLGGYYGYT
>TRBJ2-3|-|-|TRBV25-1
ASSRPDPGLGTQY
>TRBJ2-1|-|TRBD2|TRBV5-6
ASSLTSGNIYNEQF
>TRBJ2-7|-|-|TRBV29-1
SVDVGAYEQY
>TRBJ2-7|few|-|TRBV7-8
ASSLYYSYEQY
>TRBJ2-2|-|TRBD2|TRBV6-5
ASSYRTSGRDGELF
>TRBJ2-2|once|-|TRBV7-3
ASSLQGGPNTGELF
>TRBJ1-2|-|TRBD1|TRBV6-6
ASSLSLMTGAWGYT
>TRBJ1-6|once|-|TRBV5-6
ASSFGTDYNSPLH
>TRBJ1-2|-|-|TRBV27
ASRDSNYGYT
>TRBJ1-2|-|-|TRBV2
ASRDTGTNYGYT
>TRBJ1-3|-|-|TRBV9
ASSVAPGTSGNTIY
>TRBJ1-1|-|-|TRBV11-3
ASSLEVGAEAF
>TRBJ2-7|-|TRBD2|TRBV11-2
ASSLRAPTSASSYEQY
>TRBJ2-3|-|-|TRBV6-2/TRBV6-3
ASSRNTDTQY
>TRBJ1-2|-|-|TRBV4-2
ASSQGIRTGTTPYGYT
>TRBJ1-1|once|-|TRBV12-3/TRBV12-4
ASRLTPNTEAF
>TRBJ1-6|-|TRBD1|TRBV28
ASSSGGVSPLH
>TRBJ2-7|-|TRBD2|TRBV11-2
ASSLTWGGRYEQY
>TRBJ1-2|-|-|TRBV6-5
ASSYSLGPGYT